Following are 6 T cell receptor beta chains from one sample sequenced in a study of T-cell memory formation after mild COVID-19. MiXCR, run by TCRdb on the 5' RACE reads, gives a single entry per CDR3 protein. Among under 300,000 distinct CDR3 sequences listed, around 15% were seen once. The sample consisted of PBMCs or a T cell subset sorted from them (not recorded which). Receptors originate from a man between 18 and 29 years old who had mild COVID-19 (a few samples of this study predate the infection). Cell type and time point are not known.

V is TRBV18 and J is TRBJ2-5; 9 positions match TRBD1. V gave up 3 bases and J gave up 2 bases; unmatched junction bases: 7. The CDR3 consists of 16 residues. Germline CDR1 is KGHSH and CDR2 is LQKENI. The CDR3 DNA follows: TGTGCCAGCTCACCCCCTCCTGGGACAGGGCAAGAGACCCAGTACTTC. As protein: CASSPPPGTGQETQYF.

The gene calls are TRBV7-2 and TRBJ1-6; D gene ambiguous. The CDR3 is made up of 13 amino acids. The V end was cut by 4 bases, the J end by 6 bases, with 7 bases between. Germline-derived CDR1 and CDR2 are SGHTA and FQGNSA. As DNA, the CDR3 is TGTGCCAGCAGCTGGGAACTTAATTCACCCCTCCACTTT. Translation: CASSWELNSPLHF.

This clonotype was seen many times. The chain recombines TRBV2 with TRBJ2-5; D is ambiguous. V was pared by 5 bases and J by 3 bases, with 22 bases between. Germline CDR1 is SNHLY and CDR2 is FYNNEI. The CDR3 spans 17 residues. The CDR3 sequence: CASSLTLSAATEETQYF. CDR3 coding DNA: TGTGCCAGCAGTCTTACCCTGAGCGCGGCTACCGAAGAGACCCAGTACTTC.

The chain couples TRBV25-1 to TRBJ1-1; unclear D gene. The CDR3 spans 14 residues. V gave up 6 bases and J gave up 4 bases, with 15 bases separating them. Germline V gives CDR1 MGHDK, CDR2 SYGVNS. Here the CDR3 reads CASRPQNSGTEAFF. The CDR3, as DNA: TGTGCCAGCAGACCACAGAATTCGGGCACTGAAGCTTTCTTT.

This clonotype has just a few counts. V usage is TRBV6-2 or TRBV6-3 and J usage is TRBJ2-1, with a tentative D call TRBD2 (7 bases). This CDR3 contains 12 residues. V lost 11 bases and J lost 8, with 16 bases in between. CDR1 and CDR2 from the germline V gene are MNHEY and SVGEGT. For the CDR3, the DNA is TGTGCCGGGGGTGGGGGGGCGTATGAGCAGTTCTTC. As protein: CAGGGGAYEQFF.

The gene calls are TRBV4-1 and TRBJ2-6, with TRBD1 identical over 9 bases. V trimming: 4 bases; J trimming: 1 base; junction bases outside the gene matches: 14. From germline, CDR1 is MGHRA and CDR2 YSYEKL. The CDR3 has 20 amino acids. For the CDR3, the DNA is TGCGCCAGCAGCCGCGTCGCCGGGACAGGGTGGTTTTCTGGGGCCAACGTCCTGACTTTC. This sequence encodes CASSRVAGTGWFSGANVLTF.